This T cell receptor beta chain stems from a study of blood T cells in healthy people across ages. Germline V gives CDR1 SQVTM, CDR2 ANQGSEA. This CDR3 is 13 amino acids long. Primers used in a second PCR of roughly 6 to 12 cycles were a sample-barcoded 5' primer and a J-beta primer mix. TCRdb re-called the 5' RACE reads with MiXCR, one entry per CDR3 protein. The sample contains approximately 690,000 distinct CDR3 sequences, around 43% of which appear only once. Individuals who donated were healthy Caucasians from Russia aged roughly 6 to 90. This clonotype was obtained from a man older than 75 in good health. The chain combines TRBV29-1 with TRBJ2-5; D unresolved. The DNA end favors TRBJ2-1, so the J call may be wrong. Sequenced material: blood. The CDR3, as DNA: TGCAGCGTGATCCGGACGGCGCAAGAGACCCAGTTCTTC. Translating gives CSVIRTAQETQFF.